The 20 T cell receptor beta chains below come from one sample, sequenced in a study of blood T cell repertoires in COVID-19. Method: immunoSEQ multiplex PCR; TCRdb's copy keeps in-frame clones and lacks some. The profile shows 85,000 to 120,000 clones, roughly 85% of them singletons. Sequencing used peripheral blood. These TCRs come from a man aged 45 to 65 with active COVID-19.

This clone was recorded a few times. The gene calls are TRBV7-9 and TRBJ2-7; TRBD1 matches 8 bases. The CDR3 contains 15 residues. Germline V gives CDR1 SEHNR, CDR2 FQNEAQ (reference sequence). Trimming at V came to 3 bases and at J to 4 bases, leaving 8 bases not matched to a gene. The CDR3 here is CASSLNRDRIYEQYF. The CDR3 coding sequence is TGTGCCAGCAGCTTGAACAGGGACAGGATATACGAGCAGTACTTC. Drawing the rest from reference TRBV7-9 and TRBJ2-7, the complete variable domain is DTGVSQNPRHKITKRGQNVTFRCDPISEHNRLYWYRQTLGQGPEFLTYFQNEAQLEKSRLLSDRFSAERPKGSFSTLEIQRTEQGDSAMYLCASSLNRDRIYEQYFGPGTRLTVT.

The gene calls are TRBV5-4 and TRBJ2-1, with TRBD2 matching over 8 bases. V lost 2 bases and J lost 0; bases outside the gene matches: 4. The CDR3 sequence is 16 residues long. CDR1 is SGHNT and CDR2 is YYREEE in the germline V gene (reference sequence). The CDR3 loop reads CASSFQAGASYNEQFF. For the CDR3, the DNA is TGTGCCAGCAGCTTCCAAGCGGGGGCCTCCTACAATGAGCAGTTCTTC.

The chain couples TRBV13 to TRBJ2-7, with D uncertain. This CDR3 contains 13 residues. Trimming took off 5 bases at V and 2 bases at J, with 10 bases between the two ends. Germline CDR1 PRHDT, CDR2 FYEKMQ (reference sequence). This CDR3 reads CASSPGRTYEQYF. The CDR3 coding sequence is TGTGCCAGCAGCCCCGGCAGGACCTACGAGCAGTACTTC.

The chain couples TRBV7-2 to TRBJ2-1; 8 nucleotides match TRBD2. Germline V gene sequence: CDR1 SGHTA, CDR2 FQGNSA. Losses at the gene ends were 5 bases for V and 7 bases for J; bases not matched to a gene: 13. This CDR3 has 16 residues. CDR3 loop: CASSLPPPGGRNEQFF. In DNA, the CDR3 is TGTGCCAGCAGCCTACCCCCCCCGGGGGGGCGTAATGAGCAGTTCTTC. Full variable domain (missing parts from reference TRBV7-2 and TRBJ2-1): GAGVSQSPSNKVTEKGKDVELRCDPISGHTALYWYRQSLGQGLEFLIYFQGNSAPDKSGLPSDRFSAERTGGSVSTLTIQRTQQEDSAVYLCASSLPPPGGRNEQFFGPGTRLTVL.

The rearrangement uses TRBV2 and TRBJ1-4, with 7 nucleotides matching TRBD1. V was pared by 5 bases and J by 4 bases, with 7 bases of the junction left unmatched. There are 15 residues in the CDR3. The V gene's germline CDR1 is SNHLY and CDR2 FYNNEI. The CDR3: CASSIGDRHNEKLFF. In nucleotides, the CDR3 is TGTGCCAGCAGTATAGGGGACAGACATAATGAAAAACTGTTTTTT.

The chain uses TRBV4-2 and TRBJ1-6; possible D gene TRBD1, 6 bases. This CDR3 is built from 14 residues. Per germline, CDR1 LGHNA and CDR2 YNFKEQ. V was shortened by 3 bases and J by 7 bases, with 10 bases between the two germline ends. CDR3 nucleotides: TGTGCCAGCAGCCAGAGGACAGACAATTCACCCCTCCACTTT. Translating it yields CASSQRTDNSPLHF.

The chain has TRBV13 and TRBJ2-7, with D tentatively TRBD2 (7 bases). Trimming pared 4 bases from V and 2 bases from J, leaving 15 bases between. This CDR3 has 15 amino acids. Germline values: CDR1 PRHDT, CDR2 FYEKMQ (reference sequence). CDR3 nucleotide sequence: TGTGCCAGCAGCTCCCGGGGGGCGGGGCCCTACGAGCAGTACTTC. Its protein product is CASSSRGAGPYEQYF. The variable domain in full, completed from reference TRBV13 and TRBJ2-7, reads AAGVIQSPRHLIKEKRETATLKCYPIPRHDTVYWYQQGPGQDPQFLISFYEKMQSDKGSIPDRFSAQQFSDYHSELNMSSLELGDSALYFCASSSRGAGPYEQYFGPGTRLTVT.

This clone occurred a few times. The rearrangement links TRBV7-9 to TRBJ2-1, with unresolved D. V dropped 3 bases and J dropped 0 bases, with 6 bases sitting between them. Germline loops: CDR1 SEHNR, CDR2 FQNEAQ (reference sequence). This CDR3 contains 14 residues. This CDR3 is CASSFSSSYNEQFF. DNA for the CDR3: TGTGCCAGCAGCTTTTCGAGCTCCTACAATGAGCAGTTCTTC.

The rearrangement joins TRBV13 to TRBJ2-5; 12 nucleotides line up with TRBD2. Germline-derived CDR1 and CDR2 are PRHDT and FYEKMQ (reference sequence). The CDR3 spans 15 residues. J lost 4 bases, V lost 5 bases, and 5 bases had no gene match. The CDR3 loop reads CASSATSGGSETQYF. In DNA, the CDR3 is TGTGCCAGCAGCGCGACTAGCGGGGGATCAGAGACCCAGTACTTC.

The chain carries TRBV19 and TRBJ1-6, with 10 bases lining up with TRBD1. Germline loops: CDR1 LNHDA, CDR2 SQIVND (reference sequence). CDR3 length: 15 amino acids. With 5 bases clipped from V and 6 bases from J, the junction kept 4 bases outside the gene matches. Here the CDR3 DNA reads TGTGCCAGTAGTGTTGGGACAGGGGTTAATTCACCCCTCCACTTT. It yields the protein CASSVGTGVNSPLHF. The full variable domain, its missing parts supplied by reference TRBV19 and TRBJ1-6, is DGGITQSPKYLFRKEGQNVTLSCEQNLNHDAMYWYRQDPGQGLRLIYYSQIVNDFQKGDIAEGYSVSREKKESFPLTVTSAQKNPTAFYLCASSVGTGVNSPLHFGNGTRLTVT.

The V gene is TRBV7-9, the J gene TRBJ2-4; D is perhaps TRBD1 (5 bases). The V end was cut by 1 base, the J end by 1 base, with 14 bases between. The CDR3 sequence is 17 residues long. The germline CDR1 and CDR2 sequences are SEHNR and FQNEAQ (reference sequence). The CDR3 nucleotides are TGTGCCAGCAGCTTAGGGTGGGGCCCCACGGCCAAAAACATTCAGTACTTC. Protein sequence: CASSLGWGPTAKNIQYF.

In this sample, this clone turned up a few times. V gene TRBV27 combines with J gene TRBJ2-7; D uncertain. This CDR3 is 11 amino acids long. The germline V gene encodes CDR1 MNHEY and CDR2 SMNVEV (reference sequence). Trimming cost V 10 bases and J 5 bases, with 12 bases left between them. CDR3 sequence: CATRVVDEQYF. The CDR3 DNA reads TGTGCCACCCGAGTGGTCGACGAGCAGTACTTC.

V usage is TRBV18 and J usage is TRBJ2-3; no clear D gene. The CDR3 consists of 14 residues. Germline V gives CDR1 KGHSH, CDR2 LQKENI. Trimming removed 1 base from V and 4 bases from J, with 9 bases in between. This CDR3 is CASSPLESADTQYF. CDR3 sequence (DNA): TGTGCCAGCTCACCACTCGAGAGTGCAGATACGCAGTATTTT.

Remarks on this clone: Other nucleotide sequences in the sample specify the same CDR3. The chain carries TRBV18 and TRBJ2-2; 14 bases fit TRBD2. The ends lost 3 bases at V and 0 bases at J; junction bases unmatched: 3. Germline CDR1 is KGHSH and CDR2 is LQKENI. CDR3 length equals 18 residues. The CDR3 DNA reads TGTGCCAGCTCACCTCCGGGACTAGCGGGGGCGAACACCGGGGAGCTGTTTTTT. This sequence encodes CASSPPGLAGANTGELFF.

This clone was seen only a few times. The chain uses TRBV19 and TRBJ1-2, with 9 bases aligning to TRBD1. Per the germline V gene, CDR1 is LNHDA and CDR2 is SQIVND (reference sequence). The V gene end was trimmed by 5 bases and the J gene end by 5 bases; junction bases not matched to a gene: 6. The length of the CDR3 is 14 residues. For the CDR3, the DNA is TGTGCCAGTAGTGTTGACAGGGGGAGGTATGGCTACACCTTC. It encodes CASSVDRGRYGYTF.

This clone was observed a single time. The chain is built from TRBV6-6 and TRBJ1-1; no reliable D call. The germline V gene has CDR1 MNHNY and CDR2 SVGAGI (reference sequence). V was shortened by 5 bases and J by 4 bases, with 11 bases between the two germline ends. The CDR3 length is 13 residues. The CDR3: CASSRRVGTEAFF. CDR3 coding DNA: TGTGCCAGCAGTAGACGGGTCGGCACTGAAGCTTTCTTT.

The chain's CDR3 is CASSIRGRNTGELFF. CDR3 sequence (DNA): TGTGCCAGCAGTATCAGGGGGCGAAATACCGGGGAGCTGTTTTTT. The J gene is TRBJ2-2, the V gene TRBV2; 8 bases fit TRBD1. This CDR3 spans 15 amino acids. Germline CDR1 SNHLY, CDR2 FYNNEI. V dropped 5 bases and J dropped 5; count of bases not matched to a gene: 7.

V gene TRBV3-1 (or the pseudogene TRBV3-2) combines with J gene TRBJ1-4; D may be TRBD1 (5 bases). V dropped 0 bases and J dropped 6 bases, with 14 bases sitting between them. The germline gives CDR1 LGHDT, CDR2 YNNKEL (reference sequence). The CDR3 contains 16 residues. The CDR3 DNA reads as TGTGCCAGCAGCCAAGAGTCGGAGGGGATGGATGAAAAACTGTTTTTT. Its protein product is CASSQESEGMDEKLFF.

J is TRBJ1-1 and V is TRBV6-5, with 8 bases that match TRBD1. The CDR3 runs to 14 residues. Unmatched junction bases numbered 8, after V lost 7 bases and J lost 4 bases. Germline-derived CDR1 and CDR2 are MNHEY and SVGAGI. CDR3: CASIKQGAITEAFF. In DNA, the CDR3 is TGTGCCAGCATCAAGCAGGGGGCCATCACTGAAGCTTTCTTT.

CDR3 sequence (DNA): TGTGCCAGCAGCGTAGGCGCTAGCGGGGGGCGAGGGGAGCTGTTTTTT. Amino acids: CASSVGASGGRGELFF. The chain recombines TRBV9 with TRBJ2-2; 11 bases are shared with TRBD2. Germline V lookup: CDR1 SGDLS, CDR2 YYNGEE. There are 16 residues in the CDR3. V shed 0 bases and J 8 bases; nucleotides not matched to a gene: 6.